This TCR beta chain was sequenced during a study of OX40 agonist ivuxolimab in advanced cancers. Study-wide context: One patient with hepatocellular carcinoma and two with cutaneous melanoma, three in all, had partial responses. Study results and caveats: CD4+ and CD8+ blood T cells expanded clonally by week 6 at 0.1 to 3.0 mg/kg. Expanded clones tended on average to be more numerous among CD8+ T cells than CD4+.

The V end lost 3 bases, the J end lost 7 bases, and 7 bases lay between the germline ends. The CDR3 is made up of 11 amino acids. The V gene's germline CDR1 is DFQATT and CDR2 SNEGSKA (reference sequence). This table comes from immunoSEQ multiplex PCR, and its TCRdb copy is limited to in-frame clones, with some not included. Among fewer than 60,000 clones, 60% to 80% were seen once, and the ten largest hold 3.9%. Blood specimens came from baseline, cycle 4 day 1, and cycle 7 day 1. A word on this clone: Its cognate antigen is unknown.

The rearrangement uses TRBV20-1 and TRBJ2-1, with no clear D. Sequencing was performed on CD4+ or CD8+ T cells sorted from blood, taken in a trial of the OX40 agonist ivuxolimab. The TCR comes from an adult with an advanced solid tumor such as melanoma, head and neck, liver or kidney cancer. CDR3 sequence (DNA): TGCAGTGCTAGGGCCCAAAATGAGCAGTTCTTC. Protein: CSARAQNEQFF.